This T cell receptor beta chain was observed in a study of Ad26.COV2.S vaccination and SARS-CoV-2 variants. Study at large: Of the COV1001 trial arms, the Ad26.COV2.S arm included the donor. Each vaccinee took Ad26.COV2.S intramuscularly, once or twice 56 days apart.

Sequenced by immunoSEQ multiplex PCR; TCRdb stores in-frame clones only, minus some. The sample has roughly 680,000 clones, about 90% seen once. The sample's treatment: around 19 received Ad26.COV2.S at low or high dose, single or two shots; roughly five received placebo; per-sample allocation not given. Samples were taken on day 63 after the first vaccine or placebo injection. The vaccine delivered Wuhan-strain SARS-CoV-2 spike through an Ad26 vector. Worth noting for this clone: Antigen: not known.

Findings of the study overall: Whether participants received vaccine or placebo, their non-spike TCR breadth was similar.

The CDR3 consists of 16 residues. The trim removed 5 bases at V and 7 bases at J, leaving 9 bases unmatched. In germline, CDR1 is LNHDA, CDR2 SQIVND (reference sequence). The chain recombines TRBV19 with TRBJ1-6, with TRBD1 matching over 9 bases. This material consisted of peripheral blood, taken in a trial of Ad26.COV2.S vaccine versus placebo. This clonotype was obtained from a person between 18 and 59 years old who received the Ad26.COV2.S COVID-19 vaccine or a placebo. CDR3 residues: CASSLRGTGLNSPLHF. CDR3 nucleotide sequence: TGTGCCAGTAGTCTGCGGGGGACAGGGCTCAATTCACCCCTCCACTTT.